This T cell receptor beta chain was recovered during a study of graft-versus-host responses after intestinal transplantation. Study-level background: Every recipient underwent anti-thymocyte globulin induction, then tacrolimus and steroids for approximately three years. The study's findings and limits: Some GvH clones were seen earlier in gut or blood, suggesting intestinal origin. Early post-transplant HvG declines were associated with peak circulating GvH clone levels.

As to this clone: Its antigen is not known.

This CDR3 contains 14 residues. Trimming stripped 4 bases from V and 2 bases from J, with 12 bases between. Germline V gene sequence: CDR1 SGHNT, CDR2 YYREEE (reference sequence). Assay used: immunoSEQ multiplex PCR; TCRdb lists only in-frame clones, some missing. Counted here are approximately 90,000 clones, about 85% occurring once; the ten biggest clones make up roughly 0.28%. The specimen was unstimulated CD4+ T cells sorted from spleen or lymph node cells, collected before transplant. The sequence came from a human donor who was the organ donor for an intestinal transplant. V and J are TRBV5-4 and TRBJ1-1, with a possible D match to TRBD1 (6 bases). In nucleotides, the CDR3 is TGTGCCAGCAGCCCGGGGGGGGGCAACACTGAAGCTTTCTTT. Its translation is CASSPGGGNTEAFF. The full variable domain, completed using reference TRBV5-4 and TRBJ1-1, is ETGVTQSPTHLIKTRGQQVTLRCSSQSGHNTVSWYQQALGQGPQFIFQYYREEENGRGNFPPRFSGLQFPNYSSELNVNALELDDSALYLCASSPGGGNTEAFFGQGTRLTVV.